The source of this T cell receptor (beta chain) is a study of T-cell reconstitution after alpha-beta-depleted transplantation in children. Whole-study results and caveats: After transplant, high TCRbeta diversity at day 60 in some patients arose from surviving recipient T cells and thymic progenitors. Reported findings indicate that, about two months after transplant, alpha-beta T cells came from several hundred expanded clones, which were derived from non-depleted graft cells. T cells produced anew were the main source of T-cell counts and diversity one year after transplant.

Regarding this clonotype: What it binds is unknown.

The library targeted TCRbeta and was prepared with unique molecular identifiers. TCRdb called the PCR reads again in MiXCR, with one record for every CDR3 protein. The sample carries more than 300,000 distinct CDR3 sequences, around 15% recorded once. This TCR was sampled from a male patient aged 2-15 years who had a stem cell transplant for acute lymphoblastic leukemia, so the T cells may come from the graft donor. This specimen consisted of PBMCs, mostly from graft donor cells, obtained 360 days after TCRalphabeta/CD19-depleted stem cell transplant.

This chain's CDR3 is CASSIAAPYEQYF. DNA of the CDR3: TGTGCCAGCAGCATAGCGGCACCCTACGAGCAGTACTTC. The chain carries TRBV6-1 and TRBJ2-7; TRBD2 is a possible D gene (6 bases). CDR3 size: 13 residues. Germline CDR1 MNHNS, CDR2 SASEGT. V lost 6 bases and J lost 2, with 11 bases in between.